This record concerns one T cell receptor (beta chain) sequence. These data originate in a study of T cell clones after liver transplantation. Study background: Graft-donor-reactive sequences were compared with third-party-reactive TCRbeta sequences from pre-transplant mixed lymphocyte reactions.

TCRdb's table, derived via immunoSEQ multiplex PCR, lists solely in-frame clones and lacks some. This table has some 23,000 clones, more than 65% appearing once. V was cut by 6 bases and J by 4 bases, with 10 bases left in between. This CDR3 region has 13 residues. Germline values: CDR1 SGHTA, CDR2 FQGNSA. The sequenced sample was CD4+ T cells from blood, obtained before liver transplant. The receptor was derived from a human donor who received a liver transplant. The chain has TRBV7-2 and TRBJ1-3, with D unresolved. CDR3 in DNA: TGTGCCAGCAGTACACTACCCGGAAACACCATATATTTT. This sequence encodes CASSTLPGNTIYF.